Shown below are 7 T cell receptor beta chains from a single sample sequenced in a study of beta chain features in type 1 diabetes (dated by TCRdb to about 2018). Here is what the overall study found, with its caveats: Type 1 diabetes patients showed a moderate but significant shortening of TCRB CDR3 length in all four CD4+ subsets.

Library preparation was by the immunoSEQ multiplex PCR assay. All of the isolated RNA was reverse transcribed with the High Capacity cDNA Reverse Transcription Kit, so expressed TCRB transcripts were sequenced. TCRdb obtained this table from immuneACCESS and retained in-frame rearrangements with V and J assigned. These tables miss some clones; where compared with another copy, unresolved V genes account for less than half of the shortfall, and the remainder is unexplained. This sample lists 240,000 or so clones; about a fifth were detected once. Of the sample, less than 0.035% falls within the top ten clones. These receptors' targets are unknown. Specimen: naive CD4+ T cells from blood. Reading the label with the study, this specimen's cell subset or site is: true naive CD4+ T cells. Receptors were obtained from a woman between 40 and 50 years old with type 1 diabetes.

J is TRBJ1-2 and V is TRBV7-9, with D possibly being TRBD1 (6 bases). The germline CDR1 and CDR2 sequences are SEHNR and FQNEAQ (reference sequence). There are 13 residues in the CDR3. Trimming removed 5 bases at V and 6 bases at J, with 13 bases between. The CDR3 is CASSTRDKNGYTF. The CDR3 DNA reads TGTGCCAGCAGCACCCGGGACAAAAATGGCTACACCTTC.

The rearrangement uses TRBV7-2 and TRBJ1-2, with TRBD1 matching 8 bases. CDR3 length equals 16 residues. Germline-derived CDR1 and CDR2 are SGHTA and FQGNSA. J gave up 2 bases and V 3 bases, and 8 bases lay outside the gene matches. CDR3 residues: CASSFLVPGGNYGYTF. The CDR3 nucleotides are TGTGCCAGCAGCTTCCTCGTTCCAGGGGGCAACTATGGCTACACCTTC.

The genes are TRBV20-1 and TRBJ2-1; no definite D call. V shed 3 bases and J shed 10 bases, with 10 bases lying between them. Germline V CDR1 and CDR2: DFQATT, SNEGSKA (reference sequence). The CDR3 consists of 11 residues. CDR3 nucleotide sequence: TGCAGTGCTAGTGGCCCCCAGGAGCAGTTCTTC. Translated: CSASGPQEQFF.

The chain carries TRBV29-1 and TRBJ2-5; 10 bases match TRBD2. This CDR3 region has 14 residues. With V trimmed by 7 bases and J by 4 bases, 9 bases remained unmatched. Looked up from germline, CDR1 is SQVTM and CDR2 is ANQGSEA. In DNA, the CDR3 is TGCAGCGCCGGCCCTAGCGGGAGAGGAGAGACCCAGTACTTC. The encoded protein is CSAGPSGRGETQYF.

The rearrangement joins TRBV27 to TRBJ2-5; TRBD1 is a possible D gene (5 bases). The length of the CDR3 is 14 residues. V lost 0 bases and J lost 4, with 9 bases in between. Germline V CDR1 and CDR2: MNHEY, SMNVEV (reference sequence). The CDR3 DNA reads TGTGCCAGCAGTTTATCGATTCAGGGAGAGACCCAGTACTTC. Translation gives CASSLSIQGETQYF.

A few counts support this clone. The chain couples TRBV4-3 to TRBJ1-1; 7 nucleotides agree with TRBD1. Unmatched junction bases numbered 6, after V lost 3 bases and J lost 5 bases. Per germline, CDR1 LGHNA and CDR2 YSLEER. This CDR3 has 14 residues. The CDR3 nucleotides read TGCGCCAGCAGCCAGACGACAGGGAGGACTGAAGCTTTCTTT. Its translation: CASSQTTGRTEAFF.

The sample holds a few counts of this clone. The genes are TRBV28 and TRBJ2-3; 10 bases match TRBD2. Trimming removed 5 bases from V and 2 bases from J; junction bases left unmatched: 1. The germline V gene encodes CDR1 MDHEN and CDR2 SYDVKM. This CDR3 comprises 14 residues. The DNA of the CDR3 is TGTGCCAGCAGTACTAGCGGGGACACAGATACGCAGTATTTT. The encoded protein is CASSTSGDTDTQYF.